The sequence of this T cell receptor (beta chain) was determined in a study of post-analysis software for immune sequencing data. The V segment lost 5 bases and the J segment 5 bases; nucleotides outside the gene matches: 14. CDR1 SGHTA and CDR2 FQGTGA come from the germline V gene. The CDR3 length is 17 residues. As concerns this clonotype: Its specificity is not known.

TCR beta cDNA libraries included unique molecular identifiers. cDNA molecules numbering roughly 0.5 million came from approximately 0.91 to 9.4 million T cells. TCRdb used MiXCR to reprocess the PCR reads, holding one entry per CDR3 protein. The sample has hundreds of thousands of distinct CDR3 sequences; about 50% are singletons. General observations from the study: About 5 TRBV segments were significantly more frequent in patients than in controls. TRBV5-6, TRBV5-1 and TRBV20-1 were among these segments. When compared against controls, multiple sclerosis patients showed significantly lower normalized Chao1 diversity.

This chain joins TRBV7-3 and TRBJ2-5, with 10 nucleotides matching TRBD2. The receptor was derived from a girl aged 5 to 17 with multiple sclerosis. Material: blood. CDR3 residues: CASSTGVLAGVTETQYF. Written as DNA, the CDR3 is TGTGCCAGCAGCACGGGTGTGCTAGCGGGAGTTACGGAGACCCAGTACTTC.